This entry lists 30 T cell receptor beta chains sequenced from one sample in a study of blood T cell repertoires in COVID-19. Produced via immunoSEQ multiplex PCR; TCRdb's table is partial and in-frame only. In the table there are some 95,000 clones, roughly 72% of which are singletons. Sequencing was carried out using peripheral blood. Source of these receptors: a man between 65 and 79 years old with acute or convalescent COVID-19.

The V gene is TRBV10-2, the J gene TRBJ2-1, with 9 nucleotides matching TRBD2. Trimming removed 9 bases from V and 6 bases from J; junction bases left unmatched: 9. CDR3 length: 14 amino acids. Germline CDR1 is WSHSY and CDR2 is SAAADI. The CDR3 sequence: CASKWTSETNEQFF. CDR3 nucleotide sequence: TGCGCCAGTAAGTGGACTAGCGAAACCAATGAGCAGTTCTTC.

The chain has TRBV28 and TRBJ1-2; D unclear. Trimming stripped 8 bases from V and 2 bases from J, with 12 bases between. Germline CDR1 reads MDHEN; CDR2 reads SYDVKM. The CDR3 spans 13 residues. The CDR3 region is CASLYDINYGYTF. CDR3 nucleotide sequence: TGTGCCAGCCTCTATGATATCAACTATGGCTACACCTTC.

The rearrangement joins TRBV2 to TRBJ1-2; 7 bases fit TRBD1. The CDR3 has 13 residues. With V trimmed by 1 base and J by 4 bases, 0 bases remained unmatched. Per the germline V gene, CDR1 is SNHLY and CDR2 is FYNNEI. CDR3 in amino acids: CASSEGQGYGYTF. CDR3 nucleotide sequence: TGTGCCAGCAGTGAAGGACAGGGCTATGGCTACACCTTC.

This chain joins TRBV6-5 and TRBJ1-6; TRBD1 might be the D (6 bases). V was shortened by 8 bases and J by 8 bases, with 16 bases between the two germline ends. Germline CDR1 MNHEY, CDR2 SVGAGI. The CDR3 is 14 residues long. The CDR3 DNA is TGTGCCAGCGTCCCGAAGGGGGTTGATTCACCCCTCCACTTT. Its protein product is CASVPKGVDSPLHF.

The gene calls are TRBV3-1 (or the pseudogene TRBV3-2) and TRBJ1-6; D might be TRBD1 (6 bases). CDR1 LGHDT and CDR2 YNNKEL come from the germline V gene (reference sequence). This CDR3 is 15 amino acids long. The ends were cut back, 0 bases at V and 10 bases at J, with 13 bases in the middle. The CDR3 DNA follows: TGTGCCAGCAGCCAAGATTCTAGGGGGTGGTCACCCCTCCACTTT. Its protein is CASSQDSRGWSPLHF.

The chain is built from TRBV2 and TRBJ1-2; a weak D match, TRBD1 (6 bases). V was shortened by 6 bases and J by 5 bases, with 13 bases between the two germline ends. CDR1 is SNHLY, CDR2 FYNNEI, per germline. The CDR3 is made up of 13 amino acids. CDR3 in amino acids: CASRATGSYGYTF. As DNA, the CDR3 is TGTGCCAGCAGGGCGACAGGCTCATATGGCTACACCTTC.

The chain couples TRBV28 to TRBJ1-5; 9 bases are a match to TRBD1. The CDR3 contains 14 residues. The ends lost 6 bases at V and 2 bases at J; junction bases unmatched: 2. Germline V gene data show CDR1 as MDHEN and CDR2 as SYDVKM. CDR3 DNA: TGTGCCAGCAGCCGGACAGGGGGCAATCAGCCCCAGCATTTT. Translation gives CASSRTGGNQPQHF.

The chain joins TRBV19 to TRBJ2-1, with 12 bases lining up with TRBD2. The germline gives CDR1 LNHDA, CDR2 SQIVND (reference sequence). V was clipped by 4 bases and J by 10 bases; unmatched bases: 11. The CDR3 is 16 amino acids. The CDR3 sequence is CASSTRLAGEGMEQFF. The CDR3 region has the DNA TGTGCCAGTAGTACCCGACTAGCGGGAGAGGGTATGGAGCAGTTCTTC.

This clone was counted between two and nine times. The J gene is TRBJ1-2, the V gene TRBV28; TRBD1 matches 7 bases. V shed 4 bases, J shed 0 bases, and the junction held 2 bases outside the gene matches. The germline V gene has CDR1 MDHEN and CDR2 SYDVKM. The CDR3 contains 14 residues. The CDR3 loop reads CASSYGTANYGYTF. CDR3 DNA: TGTGCCAGCAGTTACGGGACAGCTAACTATGGCTACACCTTC.

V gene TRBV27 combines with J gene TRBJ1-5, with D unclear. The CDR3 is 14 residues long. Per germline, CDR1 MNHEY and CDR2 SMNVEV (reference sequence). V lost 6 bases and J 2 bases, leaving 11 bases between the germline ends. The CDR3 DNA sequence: TGTGCCAGCAGGGAGGACGGGGGCAATCAGCCCCAGCATTTT. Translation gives CASREDGGNQPQHF.

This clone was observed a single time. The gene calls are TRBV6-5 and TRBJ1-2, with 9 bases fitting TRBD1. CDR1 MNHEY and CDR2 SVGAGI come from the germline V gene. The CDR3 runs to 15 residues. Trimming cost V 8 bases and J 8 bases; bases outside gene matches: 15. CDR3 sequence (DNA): TGTGCCAGCGTCCCGGGACAGGGTATTGGGTTAGGCTACACCTTC. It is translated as CASVPGQGIGLGYTF.

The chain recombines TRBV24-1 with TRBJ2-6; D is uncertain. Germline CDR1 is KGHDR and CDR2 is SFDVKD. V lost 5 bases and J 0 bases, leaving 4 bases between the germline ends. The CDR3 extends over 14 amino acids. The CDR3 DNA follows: TGTGCCACCAGTGCCAGCTCTGGGGCCAACGTCCTGACTTTC. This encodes CATSASSGANVLTF.

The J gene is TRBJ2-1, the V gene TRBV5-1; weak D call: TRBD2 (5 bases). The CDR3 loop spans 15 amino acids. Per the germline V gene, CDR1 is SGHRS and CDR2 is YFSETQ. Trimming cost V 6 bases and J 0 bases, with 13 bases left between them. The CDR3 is CASTPRGDSYNEQFF. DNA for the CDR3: TGCGCCAGCACCCCCCGGGGTGACTCCTACAATGAGCAGTTCTTC.

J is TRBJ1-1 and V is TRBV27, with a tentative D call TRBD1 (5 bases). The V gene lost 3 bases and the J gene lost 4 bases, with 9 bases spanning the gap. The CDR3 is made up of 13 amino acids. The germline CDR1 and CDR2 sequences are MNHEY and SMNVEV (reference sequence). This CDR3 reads CASSLQDSTEAFF. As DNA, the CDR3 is TGTGCCAGCAGTTTGCAAGACAGCACTGAAGCTTTCTTT.

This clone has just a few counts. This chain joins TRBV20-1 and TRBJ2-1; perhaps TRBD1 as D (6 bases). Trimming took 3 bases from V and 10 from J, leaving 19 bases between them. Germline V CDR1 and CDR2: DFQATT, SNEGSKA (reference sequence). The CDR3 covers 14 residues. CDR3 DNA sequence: TGCAGTGCTAGTGACAGGCGAACCTACTGGGAGCAGTTCTTC. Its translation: CSASDRRTYWEQFF.

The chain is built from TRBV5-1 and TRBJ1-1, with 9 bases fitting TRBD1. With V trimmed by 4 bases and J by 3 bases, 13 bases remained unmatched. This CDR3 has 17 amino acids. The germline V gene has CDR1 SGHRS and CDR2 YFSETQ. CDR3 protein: CASSRTGVTLGDTEAFF. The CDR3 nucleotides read TGCGCCAGCAGCCGGACAGGGGTAACATTAGGAGACACTGAAGCTTTCTTT.

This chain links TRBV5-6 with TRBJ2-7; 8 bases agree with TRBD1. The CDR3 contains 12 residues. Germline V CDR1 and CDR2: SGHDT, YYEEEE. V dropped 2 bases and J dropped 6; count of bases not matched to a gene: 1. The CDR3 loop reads CASSLTGGEQYV. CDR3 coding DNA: TGTGCCAGCAGCTTAACAGGGGGCGAGCAGTACGTC.

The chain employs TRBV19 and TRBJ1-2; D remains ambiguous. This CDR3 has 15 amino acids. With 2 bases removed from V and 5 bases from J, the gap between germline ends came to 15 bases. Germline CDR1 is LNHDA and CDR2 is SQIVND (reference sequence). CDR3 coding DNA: TGTGCCAGTAGTATACACGGTACAGCCGCTTATGGCTACACCTTC. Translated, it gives CASSIHGTAAYGYTF.

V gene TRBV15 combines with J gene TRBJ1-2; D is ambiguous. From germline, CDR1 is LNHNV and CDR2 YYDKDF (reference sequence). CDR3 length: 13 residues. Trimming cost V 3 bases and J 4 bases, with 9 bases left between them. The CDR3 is CATSRQESYGYTF. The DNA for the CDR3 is TGTGCCACCAGCAGGCAGGAAAGCTATGGCTACACCTTC.

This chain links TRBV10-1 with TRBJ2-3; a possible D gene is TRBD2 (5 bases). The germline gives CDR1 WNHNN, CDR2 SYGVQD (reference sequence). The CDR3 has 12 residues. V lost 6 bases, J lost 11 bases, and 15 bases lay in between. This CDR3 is CASSHRGERQYF. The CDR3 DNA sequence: TGCGCCAGCAGCCACCGGGGAGAGCGGCAGTATTTT.

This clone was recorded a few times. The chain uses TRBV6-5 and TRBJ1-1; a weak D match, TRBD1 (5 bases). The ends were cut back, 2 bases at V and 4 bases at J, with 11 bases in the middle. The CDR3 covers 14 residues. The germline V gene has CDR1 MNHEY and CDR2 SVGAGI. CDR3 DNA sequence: TGTGCCAGCAGTTACGCTAACGGGGGCACTGAAGCTTTCTTT. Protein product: CASSYANGGTEAFF.

CDR3 coding DNA: TGTGCCAGCAGTTCTGCGCGCAATCAGCCCCAGCATTTT. The encoded protein is CASSSARNQPQHF. This sequence joins TRBV12-3 or TRBV12-4 and TRBJ1-5; D gene unclear. Trimming pared 4 bases from V and 2 bases from J, leaving 6 bases between. This CDR3 is 13 amino acids long.

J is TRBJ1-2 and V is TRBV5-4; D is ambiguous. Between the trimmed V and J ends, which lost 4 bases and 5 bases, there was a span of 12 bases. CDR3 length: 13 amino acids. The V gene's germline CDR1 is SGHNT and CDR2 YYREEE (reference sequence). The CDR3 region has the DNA TGTGCCAGCAGCACGGACGGGAGGTATGGCTACACCTTC. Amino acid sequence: CASSTDGRYGYTF.

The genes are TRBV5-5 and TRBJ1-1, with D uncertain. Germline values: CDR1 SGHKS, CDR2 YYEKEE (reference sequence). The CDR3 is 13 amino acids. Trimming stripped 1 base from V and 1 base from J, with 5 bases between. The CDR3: CASSLQANTEAFF. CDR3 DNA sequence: TGTGCCAGCAGCTTGCAAGCGAACACTGAAGCTTTCTTT.

The CDR3 loop reads CASSLEAANGELFF. The CDR3 DNA follows: TGCGCCAGCAGCTTGGAGGCGGCAAACGGGGAGCTGTTTTTT. The chain couples TRBV5-1 to TRBJ2-2; D not certain. The V end was cut by 0 bases, the J end by 7 bases, with 10 bases between. The CDR3 extends over 14 amino acids. Germline V lookup: CDR1 SGHRS, CDR2 YFSETQ.

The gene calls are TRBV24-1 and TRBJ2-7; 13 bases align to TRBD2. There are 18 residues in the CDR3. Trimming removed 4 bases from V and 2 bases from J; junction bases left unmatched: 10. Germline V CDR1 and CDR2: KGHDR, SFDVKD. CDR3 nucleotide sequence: TGTGCCACCAGTGACCCCACCGGGACTAGCGGGAACCCCTACGAGCAGTACTTC. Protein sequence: CATSDPTGTSGNPYEQYF.

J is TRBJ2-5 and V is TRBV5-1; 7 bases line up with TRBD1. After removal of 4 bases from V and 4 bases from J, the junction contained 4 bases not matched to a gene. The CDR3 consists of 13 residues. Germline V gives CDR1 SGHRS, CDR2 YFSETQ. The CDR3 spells CASSPGGRETQYF. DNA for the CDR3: TGCGCCAGCAGCCCAGGGGGTCGAGAGACCCAGTACTTC.

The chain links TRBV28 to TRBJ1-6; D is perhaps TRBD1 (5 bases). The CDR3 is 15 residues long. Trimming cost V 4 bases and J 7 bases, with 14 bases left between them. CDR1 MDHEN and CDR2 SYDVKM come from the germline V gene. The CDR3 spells CASSSKTGLNSPLHF. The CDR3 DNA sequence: TGTGCCAGCAGTTCTAAAACAGGCCTCAATTCACCCCTCCACTTT.

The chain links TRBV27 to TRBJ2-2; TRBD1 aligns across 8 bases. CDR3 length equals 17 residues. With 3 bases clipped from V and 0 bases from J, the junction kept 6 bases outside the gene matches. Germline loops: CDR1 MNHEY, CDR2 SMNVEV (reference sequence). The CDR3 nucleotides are TGTGCCAGCAGTTTGACAGGGGTCCTTACGAACACCGGGGAGCTGTTTTTT. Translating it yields CASSLTGVLTNTGELFF.

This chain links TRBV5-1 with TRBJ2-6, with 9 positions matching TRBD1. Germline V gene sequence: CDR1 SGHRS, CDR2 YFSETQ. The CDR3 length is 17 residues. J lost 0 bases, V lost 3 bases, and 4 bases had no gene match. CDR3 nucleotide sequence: TGCGCCAGCAGCTCCGACAGGGGGGTCTCTGGGGCCAACGTCCTGACTTTC. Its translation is CASSSDRGVSGANVLTF.